Listed here is a single T cell receptor (beta chain). Antigen: not known. This specimen comes from a study of chemoradiotherapy in HPV16-positive cancers. Broader study findings: The functional HPV-specific definition rests on just two HPV16-positive patients.

TCRdb's copy holds only in-frame clones and misses some; the assay was immunoSEQ multiplex PCR. The data contain around 7,200 clones, around 74% of them singletons. CDR3 length: 15 amino acids. From germline, CDR1 is SGDLS and CDR2 YYNGEE. V was pared by 3 bases and J by 7 bases, with 7 bases of the junction left unmatched. The chain carries TRBV9 and TRBJ1-6, with 7 nucleotides matching TRBD1. This specimen was collected from a patient who underwent chemoradiotherapy. The source of this sequence is a human donor with HPV-associated anogenital cancer. CDR3 region: CASSALGTDNSPLHF. The CDR3 region has the DNA TGTGCCAGCAGCGCCCTTGGGACAGACAATTCACCCCTCCACTTT. Full variable domain (outside the CDR3, taken from reference TRBV9 and TRBJ1-6): DSGVTQTPKHLITATGQRVTLRCSPRSGDLSVYWYQQSLDQGLQFLIQYYNGEERAKGNILERFSAQQFPDLHSELNLSSLELGDSALYFCASSALGTDNSPLHFGNGTRLTVT.